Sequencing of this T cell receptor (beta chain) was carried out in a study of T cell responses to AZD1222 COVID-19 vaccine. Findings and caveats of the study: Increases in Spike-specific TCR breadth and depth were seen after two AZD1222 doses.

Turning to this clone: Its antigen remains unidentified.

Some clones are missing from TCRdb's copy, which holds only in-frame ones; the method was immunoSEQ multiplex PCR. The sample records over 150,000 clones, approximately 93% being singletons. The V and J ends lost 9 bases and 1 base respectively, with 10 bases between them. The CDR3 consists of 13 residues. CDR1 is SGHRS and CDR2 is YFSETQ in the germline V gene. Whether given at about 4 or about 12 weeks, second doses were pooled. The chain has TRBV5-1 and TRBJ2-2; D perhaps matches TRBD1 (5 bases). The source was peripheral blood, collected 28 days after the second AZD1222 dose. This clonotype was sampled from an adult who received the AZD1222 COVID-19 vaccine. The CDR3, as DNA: TGCGCCACCGCTACAGGGAACACCGGGGAGCTGTTTTTT. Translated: CATATGNTGELFF.